A single sample is the source of the 22 T cell receptor beta chains below, sequenced in a study of T cells and Merkel cell carcinoma outcomes. Sequencing was performed with immunoSEQ multiplex PCR; in TCRdb, only in-frame clones are kept and a portion is missing. The data contain about 1,000 clones, roughly 91% of them singletons. The material sequenced was tumor tissue from Merkel cell carcinoma. The receptors stem from a human donor with Merkel cell carcinoma.

The CDR3 sequence is CAIREFNEQYF. Here the CDR3 DNA reads TGTGCCATTCGGGAGTTTAACGAGCAGTACTTC. The chain joins TRBV10-3 to TRBJ2-7; the D gene is possibly TRBD2 (6 bases). V lost 9 bases and J lost 5, with 11 bases in between. Germline CDR1 and CDR2: ENHRY and SYGVKD. This CDR3 region has 11 residues.

This clone was picked up a small number of times. The J gene is TRBJ2-1, the V gene TRBV4-3; tentatively, D is TRBD1 (5 bases). CDR1 is LGHNA, CDR2 YSLEER, per germline. CDR3 length: 13 residues. Trimming cost V 4 bases and J 9 bases, with 13 bases left between them. CDR3 loop: CASSPWGSGEQFF. The DNA of the CDR3 is TGCGCCAGCAGCCCTTGGGGCTCCGGTGAGCAGTTCTTC.

This chain uses TRBV4-2 with TRBJ2-7; D gene unclear. The CDR3 length is 15 residues. Germline-derived CDR1 and CDR2 are LGHNA and YNFKEQ. V dropped 0 bases and J dropped 3 bases, with 12 bases sitting between them. In nucleotides, the CDR3 is TGTGCCAGCAGCCAAGATCAAGGAGAATACTACGAGCAGTACTTC. Encoded protein: CASSQDQGEYYEQYF.

V is TRBV11-2 and J is TRBJ2-3; D is unresolved. Germline V CDR1 and CDR2: SGHAT, FQNNGV. V lost 1 base and J 5 bases, leaving 7 bases between the germline ends. There are 13 residues in the CDR3. CDR3 residues: CASSLALQDTQYF. The CDR3 nucleotides are TGTGCCAGCAGCTTAGCTCTCCAAGATACGCAGTATTTT. The full variable domain, in which reference TRBV11-2 and TRBJ2-3 provide the parts outside the CDR3, is EAGVAQSPRYKIIEKRQSVAFWCNPISGHATLYWYQQILGQGPKLLIQFQNNGVVDDSQLPKDRFSAERLKGVDSTLKIQPAKLEDSAVYLCASSLALQDTQYFGPGTRLTVL.

This chain uses TRBV4-1 with TRBJ2-2; tentatively, D is TRBD2 (5 bases). V lost 10 bases to trimming and J lost 0 bases, with 12 bases between them. Germline V gives CDR1 MGHRA, CDR2 YSYEKL. CDR3 length: 14 residues. CDR3 DNA: TGCGCCACCTCGGCGGGCTCGAACACCGGGGAGCTGTTTTTT. Encoded protein: CATSAGSNTGELFF.

The chain joins TRBV7-9 to TRBJ2-1, with D uncertain. This CDR3 spans 16 amino acids. Trimming pared 1 base from V and 4 bases from J, leaving 14 bases between. CDR1 is SEHNR and CDR2 is FQNEAQ in the germline V gene (reference sequence). CDR3 residues: CASSLGWSLMYNEQFF. The CDR3 nucleotides are TGTGCCAGCAGCTTAGGGTGGAGTCTGATGTACAATGAGCAGTTCTTC.

This sequence joins TRBV6-6 and TRBJ2-7; 7 bases align to TRBD1. The CDR3 is 14 amino acids. V was clipped by 6 bases and J by 3 bases; unmatched bases: 8. The germline V gene has CDR1 MNHNY and CDR2 SVGAGI (reference sequence). The CDR3 DNA is TGTGCCAGCAGAGGGGCAGGGGGAATCTACGAGCAGTACTTC. The encoded protein is CASRGAGGIYEQYF.

The rearrangement links TRBV25-1 to TRBJ2-4; weak D call: TRBD1 (6 bases). This CDR3 has 12 amino acids. V shed 4 bases and J shed 11 bases, with 12 bases lying between them. Germline loops: CDR1 MGHDK, CDR2 SYGVNS. CDR3 amino acids: CASSVGTSLQYF. CDR3 sequence (DNA): TGTGCCAGCAGTGTCGGGACATCCCTTCAGTACTTC.

The chain employs TRBV7-3 and TRBJ2-3; D not certain. This CDR3 spans 13 amino acids. V was shortened by 2 bases and J by 8 bases, with 11 bases between the two germline ends. The germline CDR1 and CDR2 sequences are SGHTA and FQGTGA. CDR3 nucleotide sequence: TGTGCCAGCAGCTTAGCTTCGGCGCGTACGCAGTATTTT. This encodes CASSLASARTQYF.

The genes are TRBV28 and TRBJ2-5, with 7 bases aligning to TRBD2. Germline-derived CDR1 and CDR2 are MDHEN and SYDVKM. The CDR3 is 14 amino acids. With 6 bases clipped from V and 5 bases from J, the junction kept 9 bases outside the gene matches. The CDR3 nucleotides are TGTGCCAGCAGCCGTGGGACTACGGGGGAGACCCAGTACTTC. This sequence encodes CASSRGTTGETQYF. The full variable domain, completed using reference TRBV28 and TRBJ2-5, is DVKVTQSSRYLVKRTGEKVFLECVQDMDHENMFWYRQDPGLGLRLIYFSYDVKMKEKGDIPEGYSVSREKKERFSLILESASTNQTSMYLCASSRGTTGETQYFGPGTRLLVL.

The table lists this clone with a count of one. The gene calls are TRBV9 and TRBJ2-1, with TRBD2 matching 7 bases. Trimming took 7 bases from V and 7 from J; bases not matched to a gene: 8. Germline values: CDR1 SGDLS, CDR2 YYNGEE. The CDR3 is made up of 13 amino acids. CDR3 DNA: TGTGCCAGCGGAAAGACTAGCAGAAATGAGCAGTTCTTC. Its protein product is CASGKTSRNEQFF. Combining the CDR3 with reference TRBV9 and TRBJ2-1 gives the whole variable domain DSGVTQTPKHLITATGQRVTLRCSPRSGDLSVYWYQQSLDQGLQFLIQYYNGEERAKGNILERFSAQQFPDLHSELNLSSLELGDSALYFCASGKTSRNEQFFGPGTRLTVL.

The V and J genes are TRBV7-3 and TRBJ2-3, with D tentatively TRBD1 (5 bases). In germline, CDR1 is SGHTA, CDR2 FQGTGA. The length of the CDR3 is 15 residues. V shed 2 bases and J shed 2 bases, with 11 bases lying between them. The CDR3 bases are TGTGCCAGCAGCTTAGAGGCAGGGTCCACAGATACGCAGTATTTT. This translates into CASSLEAGSTDTQYF.

This chain connects TRBV19 to TRBJ2-5, with a tentative D call TRBD1 (5 bases). V dropped 3 bases and J dropped 5 bases, with 7 bases sitting between them. The CDR3 is 12 residues long. CDR1 and CDR2 from the germline V gene are LNHDA and SQIVND (reference sequence). For the CDR3, the DNA is TGTGCCAGTAGTATGAACAGGGAGACCCAGTACTTC. Translating gives CASSMNRETQYF. Drawing the rest from reference TRBV19 and TRBJ2-5, the complete variable domain is DGGITQSPKYLFRKEGQNVTLSCEQNLNHDAMYWYRQDPGQGLRLIYYSQIVNDFQKGDIAEGYSVSREKKESFPLTVTSAQKNPTAFYLCASSMNRETQYFGPGTRLLVL.

The J gene is TRBJ1-2, the V gene TRBV28; 8 nucleotides align to TRBD1. CDR1 is MDHEN, CDR2 SYDVKM, per germline. The CDR3 is 15 residues long. The trim removed 5 bases at V and 4 bases at J, leaving 9 bases unmatched. CDR3 in amino acids: CASSERQGSFYGYTF. The CDR3 region has the DNA TGTGCCAGCAGTGAACGACAGGGGAGTTTCTATGGCTACACCTTC.

In its sample, this clone was seen a few times. The chain uses TRBV7-9 and TRBJ2-1; D unclear. V was clipped by 5 bases and J by 8 bases, with 19 bases between them. CDR3 length: 15 residues. Germline CDR1 reads SEHNR; CDR2 reads FQNEAQ (reference sequence). The DNA of the CDR3 is TGTGCCAGCAGCACCCGCCGGGCTGGTATCGATGAGCAGTTCTTC. Amino acid sequence: CASSTRRAGIDEQFF.

This clone was seen just once. The chain has TRBV9 and TRBJ2-3; D call uncertain. V dropped 0 bases and J dropped 3 bases, with 14 bases sitting between them. The CDR3 sequence is 16 residues long. In germline, CDR1 is SGDLS, CDR2 YYNGEE. The CDR3 coding sequence is TGTGCCAGCAGCGTAGGTACTGCCGCCCCGACAGATACGCAGTATTTT. It translates to CASSVGTAAPTDTQYF.

The V and J genes are TRBV7-7 and TRBJ2-2, with TRBD2 identical over 8 bases. The CDR3 is made up of 14 amino acids. V lost 2 bases and J lost 8; bases outside the gene matches: 4. Germline V gene data show CDR1 as SSHAT and CDR2 as FNYEAQ (reference sequence). The CDR3 region has the DNA TGTGCCAGCAGCTTACGGGAGGGACCGGGGGAGCTGTTTTTT. As protein: CASSLREGPGELFF.

The chain uses TRBV5-1 and TRBJ1-2; D uncertain. Trimming removed 1 base from V and 6 bases from J, with 13 bases in between. CDR3 length: 14 residues. The germline CDR1 and CDR2 sequences are SGHRS and YFSETQ. The CDR3 region has the DNA TGCGCCAGCAGCTTGTGGGAGGGTGGAGATGGCTACACCTTC. Protein product: CASSLWEGGDGYTF.

The chain couples TRBV2 to TRBJ1-1; 7 bases match TRBD1. The ends lost 6 bases at V and 5 bases at J; junction bases unmatched: 12. Per the germline V gene, CDR1 is SNHLY and CDR2 is FYNNEI. CDR3 size: 15 residues. The CDR3 here is CASRPRDSILTEAFF. The CDR3 DNA is TGTGCCAGCAGACCCCGGGACAGTATACTAACTGAAGCTTTCTTT.

The chain carries TRBV4-3 and TRBJ2-1; 8 bases line up with TRBD2. The CDR3 is made up of 16 amino acids. Germline-derived CDR1 and CDR2 are LGHNA and YSLEER. V lost 0 bases, J lost 5 bases, and 6 bases stayed unmatched. The CDR3 bases are TGCGCCAGCAGCCAAGATAGCGGGGCCATCGACAATGAGCAGTTCTTC. Encoded protein: CASSQDSGAIDNEQFF.

The rearrangement joins TRBV28 to TRBJ2-1, with D possibly TRBD2 on 5 matching bases. Per the germline V gene, CDR1 is MDHEN and CDR2 is SYDVKM. The CDR3 loop spans 11 amino acids. The germline V and J ends were trimmed by 10 bases and 5 bases, with 9 bases remaining between them. CDR3 sequence: CATQADNEQFF. The CDR3 DNA reads TGTGCCACCCAAGCGGACAATGAGCAGTTCTTC.

V gene TRBV29-1 combines with J gene TRBJ1-2; TRBD1 might be the D (5 bases). The V end lost 5 bases, the J end lost 2 bases, and 12 bases lay between the germline ends. The CDR3 is 13 residues long. From germline, CDR1 is SQVTM and CDR2 ANQGSEA. The CDR3 reads CSVYRGENYGYTF. DNA of the CDR3: TGCAGCGTTTATCGGGGGGAGAACTATGGCTACACCTTC. The whole variable domain, filled in from reference TRBV29-1 and TRBJ1-2, reads SAVISQKPSRDICQRGTSLTIQCQVDSQVTMMFWYRQQPGQSLTLIATANQGSEATYESGFVIDKFPISRPNLTFSTLTVSNMSPEDSSIYLCSVYRGENYGYTFGSGTRLTVV.